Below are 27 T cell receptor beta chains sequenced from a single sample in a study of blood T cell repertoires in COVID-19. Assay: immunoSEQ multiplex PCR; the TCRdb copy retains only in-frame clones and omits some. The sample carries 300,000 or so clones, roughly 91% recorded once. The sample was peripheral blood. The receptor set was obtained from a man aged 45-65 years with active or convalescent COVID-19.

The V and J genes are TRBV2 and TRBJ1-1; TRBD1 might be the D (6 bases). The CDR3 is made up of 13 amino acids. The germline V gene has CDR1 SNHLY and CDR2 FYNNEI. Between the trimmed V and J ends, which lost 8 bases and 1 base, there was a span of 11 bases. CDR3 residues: CASVGHTNTEAFF. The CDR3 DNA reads TGTGCCAGCGTGGGACACACGAACACTGAAGCTTTCTTT.

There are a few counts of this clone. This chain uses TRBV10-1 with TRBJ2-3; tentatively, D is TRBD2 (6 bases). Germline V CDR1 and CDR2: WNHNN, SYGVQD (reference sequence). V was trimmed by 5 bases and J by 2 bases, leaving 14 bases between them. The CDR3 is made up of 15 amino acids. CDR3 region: CASSTSSGYTDTQYF. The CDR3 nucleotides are TGCGCCAGCAGTACGAGTAGCGGATACACAGATACGCAGTATTTT.

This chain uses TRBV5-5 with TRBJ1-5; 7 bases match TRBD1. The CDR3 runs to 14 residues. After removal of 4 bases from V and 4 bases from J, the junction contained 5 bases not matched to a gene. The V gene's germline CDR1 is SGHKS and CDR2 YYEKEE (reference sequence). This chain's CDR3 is CASSTGTDNQPQHF. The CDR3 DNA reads TGTGCCAGCAGCACAGGGACAGATAATCAGCCCCAGCATTTT.

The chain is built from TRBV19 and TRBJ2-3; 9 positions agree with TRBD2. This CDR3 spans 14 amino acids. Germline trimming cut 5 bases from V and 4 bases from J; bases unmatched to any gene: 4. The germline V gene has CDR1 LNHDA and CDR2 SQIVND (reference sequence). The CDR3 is CASSFSGSADTQYF. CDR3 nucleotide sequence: TGTGCCAGTAGTTTTAGCGGGAGTGCAGATACGCAGTATTTT.

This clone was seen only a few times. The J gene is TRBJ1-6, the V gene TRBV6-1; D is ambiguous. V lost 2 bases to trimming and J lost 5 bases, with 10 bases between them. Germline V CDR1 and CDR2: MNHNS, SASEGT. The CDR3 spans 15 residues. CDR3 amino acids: CASSESGFNNSPLHF. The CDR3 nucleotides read TGTGCCAGCAGTGAAAGCGGATTCAATAATTCACCCCTCCACTTT.

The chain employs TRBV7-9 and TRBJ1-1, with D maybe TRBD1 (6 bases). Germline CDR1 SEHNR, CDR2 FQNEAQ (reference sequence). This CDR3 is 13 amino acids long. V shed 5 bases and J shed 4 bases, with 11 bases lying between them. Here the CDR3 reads CASSGGGRTEAFF. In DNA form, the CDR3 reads TGTGCCAGCAGCGGTGGGGGCCGCACTGAAGCTTTCTTT.

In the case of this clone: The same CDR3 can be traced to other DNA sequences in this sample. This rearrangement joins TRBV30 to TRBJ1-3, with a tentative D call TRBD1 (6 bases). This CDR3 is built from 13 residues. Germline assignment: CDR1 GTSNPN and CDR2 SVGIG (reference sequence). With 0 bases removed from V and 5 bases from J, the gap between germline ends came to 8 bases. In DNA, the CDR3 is TGTGCCTGGAGTGTACAGGGACGAAACACCATATATTTT. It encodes CAWSVQGRNTIYF.

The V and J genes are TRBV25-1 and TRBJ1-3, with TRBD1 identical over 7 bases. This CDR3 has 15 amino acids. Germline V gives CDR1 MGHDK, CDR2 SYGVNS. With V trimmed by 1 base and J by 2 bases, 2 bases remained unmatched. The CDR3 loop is CASSESDRAGNTIYF. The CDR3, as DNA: TGTGCCAGCAGTGAATCCGACAGGGCTGGAAACACCATATATTTT.

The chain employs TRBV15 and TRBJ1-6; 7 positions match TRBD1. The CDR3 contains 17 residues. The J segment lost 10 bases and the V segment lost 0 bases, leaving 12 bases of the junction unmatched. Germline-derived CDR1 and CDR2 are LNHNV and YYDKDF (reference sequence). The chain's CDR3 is CATSRDRGRQGKSPLHF. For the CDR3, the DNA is TGTGCCACCAGCAGAGATAGGGGGAGACAGGGAAAATCACCCCTCCACTTT.

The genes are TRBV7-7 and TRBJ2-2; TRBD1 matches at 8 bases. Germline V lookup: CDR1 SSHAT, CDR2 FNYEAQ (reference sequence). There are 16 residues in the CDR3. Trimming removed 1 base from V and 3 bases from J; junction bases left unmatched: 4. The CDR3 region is CASSLEQGADTGELFF. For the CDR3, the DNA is TGTGCCAGCAGCTTAGAGCAGGGGGCGGACACCGGGGAGCTGTTTTTT.

The CDR3 is CASSLAALAGYNEQFF. As DNA, the CDR3 is TGTGCCAGCAGCTTGGCCGCGTTAGCGGGATACAATGAGCAGTTCTTC. This chain uses TRBV5-6 with TRBJ2-1; 8 bases match TRBD2. The germline V gene has CDR1 SGHDT and CDR2 YYEEEE. The CDR3 consists of 16 residues. J was trimmed by 4 bases and V by 0 bases; bases with no gene match: 6.

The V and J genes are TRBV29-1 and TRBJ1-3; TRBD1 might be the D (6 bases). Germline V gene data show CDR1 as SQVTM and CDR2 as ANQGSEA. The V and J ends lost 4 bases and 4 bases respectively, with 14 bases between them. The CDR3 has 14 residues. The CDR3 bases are TGCAGCGTTGGGGCCCGAGGGGGAGGAAACACCATATATTTT. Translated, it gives CSVGARGGGNTIYF. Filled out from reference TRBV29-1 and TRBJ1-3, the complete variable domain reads SAVISQKPSRDICQRGTSLTIQCQVDSQVTMMFWYRQQPGQSLTLIATANQGSEATYESGFVIDKFPISRPNLTFSTLTVSNMSPEDSSIYLCSVGARGGGNTIYFGEGSWLTVV.

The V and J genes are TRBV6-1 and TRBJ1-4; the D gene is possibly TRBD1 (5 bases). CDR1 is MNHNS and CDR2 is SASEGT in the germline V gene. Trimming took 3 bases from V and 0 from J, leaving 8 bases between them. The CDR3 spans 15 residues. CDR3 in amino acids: CASSEATATNEKLFF. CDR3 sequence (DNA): TGTGCCAGCAGTGAGGCGACAGCAACTAATGAAAAACTGTTTTTT.

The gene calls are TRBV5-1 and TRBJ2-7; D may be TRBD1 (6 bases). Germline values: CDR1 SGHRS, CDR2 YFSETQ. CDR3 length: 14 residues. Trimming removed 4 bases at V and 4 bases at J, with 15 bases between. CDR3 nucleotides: TGCGCCAGCAGCAACTCCCCGGGACATTACGAGCAGTACTTC. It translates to CASSNSPGHYEQYF.

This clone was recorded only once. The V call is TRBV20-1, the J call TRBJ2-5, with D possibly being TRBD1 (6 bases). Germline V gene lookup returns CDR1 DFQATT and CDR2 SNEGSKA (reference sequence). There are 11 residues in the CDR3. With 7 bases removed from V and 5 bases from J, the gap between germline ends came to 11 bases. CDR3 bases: TGCAGTGTCGCCCAGGGGGAGACCCAGTACTTC. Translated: CSVAQGETQYF.

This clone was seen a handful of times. CDR3 DNA sequence: TGCGCCAGCAGCCTTCCAGAGGCAGGGGCCCAAGAGACCCAGTACTTC. Its protein product is CASSLPEAGAQETQYF. V is TRBV5-1 and J is TRBJ2-5; a weak D match, TRBD1 (6 bases). V lost 4 bases and J lost 1, with 17 bases in between. The CDR3 runs 16 residues. Germline-derived CDR1 and CDR2 are SGHRS and YFSETQ.

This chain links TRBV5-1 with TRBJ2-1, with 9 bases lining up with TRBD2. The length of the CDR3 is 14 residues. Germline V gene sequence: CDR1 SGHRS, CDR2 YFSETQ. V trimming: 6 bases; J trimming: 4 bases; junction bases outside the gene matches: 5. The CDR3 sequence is CASKGGGAYNEQFF. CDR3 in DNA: TGCGCCAGCAAGGGCGGGGGGGCATACAATGAGCAGTTCTTC.

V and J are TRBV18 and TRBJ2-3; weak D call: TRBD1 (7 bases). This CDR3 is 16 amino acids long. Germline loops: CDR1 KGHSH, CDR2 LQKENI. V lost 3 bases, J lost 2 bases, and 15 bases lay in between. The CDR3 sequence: CASSPQGGRNTDTQYF. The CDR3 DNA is TGTGCCAGCTCACCTCAGGGGGGTCGGAACACAGATACGCAGTATTTT.

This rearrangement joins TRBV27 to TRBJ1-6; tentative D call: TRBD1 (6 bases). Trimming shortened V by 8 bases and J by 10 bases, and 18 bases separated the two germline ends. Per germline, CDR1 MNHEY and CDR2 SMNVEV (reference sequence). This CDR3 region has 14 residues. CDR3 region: CASGGAIVYSPLHF. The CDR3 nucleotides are TGTGCCAGCGGGGGGGCAATAGTGTACTCACCCCTCCACTTT.

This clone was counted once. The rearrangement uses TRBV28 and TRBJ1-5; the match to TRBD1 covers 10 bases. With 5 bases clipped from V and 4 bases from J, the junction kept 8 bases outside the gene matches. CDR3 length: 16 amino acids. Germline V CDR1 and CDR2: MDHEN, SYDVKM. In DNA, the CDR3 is TGTGCCAGCAGTCCATCGACAGGGGGCGAAAATCAGCCCCAGCATTTT. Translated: CASSPSTGGENQPQHF.

The CDR3 nucleotides read TGTGCCAGCAGCCCCTCAGCCGGGGGCCAAGAGACCCAGTACTTC. This gives the protein CASSPSAGGQETQYF. The chain employs TRBV9 and TRBJ2-5; D may be TRBD2 (6 bases). The CDR3 contains 15 residues. Trimming removed 4 bases at V and 1 base at J, with 14 bases between. Looked up from germline, CDR1 is SGDLS and CDR2 is YYNGEE. The entire variable domain, with the rest obtained from reference TRBV9 and TRBJ2-5, is as follows: DSGVTQTPKHLITATGQRVTLRCSPRSGDLSVYWYQQSLDQGLQFLIQYYNGEERAKGNILERFSAQQFPDLHSELNLSSLELGDSALYFCASSPSAGGQETQYFGPGTRLLVL.

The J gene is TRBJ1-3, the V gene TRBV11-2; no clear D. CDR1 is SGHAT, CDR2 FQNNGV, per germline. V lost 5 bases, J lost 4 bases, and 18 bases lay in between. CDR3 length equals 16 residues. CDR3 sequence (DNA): TGTGCCAGCAGCCCCACACCCTTTAGCGGAGGAAACACCATATATTTT. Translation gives CASSPTPFSGGNTIYF.

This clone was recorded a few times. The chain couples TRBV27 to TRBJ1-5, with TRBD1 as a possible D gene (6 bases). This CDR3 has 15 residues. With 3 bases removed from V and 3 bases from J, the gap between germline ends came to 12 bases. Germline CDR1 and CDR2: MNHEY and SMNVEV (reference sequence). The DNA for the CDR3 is TGTGCCAGCAGTTTCAGGGGCTCACACAATCAGCCCCAGCATTTT. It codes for CASSFRGSHNQPQHF.

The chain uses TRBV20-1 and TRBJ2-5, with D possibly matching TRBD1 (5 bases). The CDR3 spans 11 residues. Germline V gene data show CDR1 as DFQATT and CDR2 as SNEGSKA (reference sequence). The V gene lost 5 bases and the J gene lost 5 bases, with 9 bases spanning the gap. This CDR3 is CSAYRWETQYF. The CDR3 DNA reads TGCAGTGCTTACAGGTGGGAGACCCAGTACTTC.

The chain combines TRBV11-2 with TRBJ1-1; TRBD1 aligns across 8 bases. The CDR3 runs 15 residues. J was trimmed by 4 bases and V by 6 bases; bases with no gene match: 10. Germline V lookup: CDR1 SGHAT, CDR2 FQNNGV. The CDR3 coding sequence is TGTGCCAGCAGTCCCCTCCAGGGGGCGGGCACTGAAGCTTTCTTT. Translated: CASSPLQGAGTEAFF.

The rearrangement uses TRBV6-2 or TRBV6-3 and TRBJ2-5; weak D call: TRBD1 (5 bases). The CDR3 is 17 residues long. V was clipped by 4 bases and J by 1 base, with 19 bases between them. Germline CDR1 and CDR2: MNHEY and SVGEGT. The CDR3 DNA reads TGTGCCAGCAGTTTCCCCCAGGCAGGGAATCCCCAAGAGACCCAGTACTTC. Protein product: CASSFPQAGNPQETQYF.

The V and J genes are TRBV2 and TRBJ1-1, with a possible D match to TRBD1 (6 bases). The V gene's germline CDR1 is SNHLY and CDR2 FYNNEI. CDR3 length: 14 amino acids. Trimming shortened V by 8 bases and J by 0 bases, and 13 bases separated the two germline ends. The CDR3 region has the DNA TGTGCCAGCCGAAGGACAGTCATGAACACTGAAGCTTTCTTT. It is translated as CASRRTVMNTEAFF.